This T cell receptor (beta chain) was captured by sequencing in a study of shared clonotypes between healthy human individuals. Notes on this clone: Antigen: not known.

Authors' analysis steps: Filtering differed since immunoSEQ provided only junctions, with no quality scores. Using immunoSEQ multiplex PCR, the repertoire was profiled, and TCRdb retains in-frame clones only, with some absent. Clonal size and the V and J genes are those of that table, whereas D and trimming came from the DNA. The sample lists under 1,100,000 clones, approximately 76% occurring once. The CDR3 has 15 amino acids. Trimming removed 4 bases from V and 5 bases from J; junction bases left unmatched: 9. CDR1 is SGHNT and CDR2 is YYREEE in the germline V gene (reference sequence). The study, taken as a whole, reports: Against clonotypes common to all four donors, non-shared ones had lower generation probabilities. Naive subsets typically showed greater estimated richness than memory subsets.

V is TRBV5-4 and J is TRBJ2-5; 9 bases are a match to TRBD1. Sequenced material: memory CD4+ T cells sorted from blood. This sample's subset: CD45RA-negative fraction. The clonotype originates from a young man in good health. As DNA, the CDR3 is TGTGCCAGCAGCCCCAACTGGGACAGGGCCGAGACCCAGTACTTC. Translating gives CASSPNWDRAETQYF.